What follows are 2 T cell receptor beta chains derived from one specimen sequenced in a study of T-cell reconstitution after alpha-beta-depleted transplantation in children. Preparation of the TCRbeta library used unique molecular identifiers. TCRdb re-analysed the PCR reads in MiXCR, keeping a single row per CDR3 protein. The table shows about 58,000 distinct CDR3 sequences, with about 40% occurring only once. Sequenced material: PBMCs, mostly from graft donor cells, taken 360 days after TCRalphabeta/CD19-depleted stem cell transplant. The receptor set was obtained from a male patient between 5 and 17 years old who had a stem cell transplant for acute lymphoblastic leukemia, so the T cells may come from the graft donor.

The rearrangement uses TRBV4-1 and TRBJ2-7; 12 bases are a match to TRBD2. Trimming took 1 base from V and 4 from J; bases not matched to a gene: 2. Germline CDR1 is MGHRA and CDR2 is YSYEKL. The CDR3 sequence is 15 residues long. The CDR3 DNA reads TGCGCCAGCAGCCAAGTTGGGACTAGCGGGTACGAGCAGTACTTC. Amino acid sequence: CASSQVGTSGYEQYF.

The chain recombines TRBV28 with TRBJ2-1; D may be TRBD2 (6 bases). Germline V gene data show CDR1 as MDHEN and CDR2 as SYDVKM. This CDR3 contains 17 residues. Trimming left V 3 bases short and J 5 bases short, with 20 bases between. Here the CDR3 reads CASSFLASGRRDNEQFF. CDR3 nucleotide sequence: TGTGCCAGCAGTTTCCTTGCGTCGGGGAGGAGGGACAATGAGCAGTTCTTC.